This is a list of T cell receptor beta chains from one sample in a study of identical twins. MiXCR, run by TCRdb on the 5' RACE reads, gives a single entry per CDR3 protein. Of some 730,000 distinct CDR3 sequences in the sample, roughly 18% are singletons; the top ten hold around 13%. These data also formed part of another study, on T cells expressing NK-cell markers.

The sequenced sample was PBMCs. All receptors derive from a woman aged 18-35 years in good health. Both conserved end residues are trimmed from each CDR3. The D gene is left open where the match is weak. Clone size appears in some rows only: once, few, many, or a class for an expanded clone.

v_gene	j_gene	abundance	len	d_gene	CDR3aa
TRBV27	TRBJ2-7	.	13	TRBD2	ASSSDRLAGYEQY
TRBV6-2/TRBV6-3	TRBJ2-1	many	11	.	ASGRARHDEQF
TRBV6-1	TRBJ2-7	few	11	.	ASSVTLGYEQY
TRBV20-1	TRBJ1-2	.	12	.	SAMARQAFYGYT
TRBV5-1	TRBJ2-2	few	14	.	ASSQPGLRNTGELF
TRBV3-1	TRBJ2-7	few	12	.	ASSAALANYEQY
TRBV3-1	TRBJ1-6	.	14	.	ASSLLQGSYNSPLH
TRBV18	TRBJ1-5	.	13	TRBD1	ASSPGGQGNQPQH
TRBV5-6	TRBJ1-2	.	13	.	ASSLGHREPYGYT
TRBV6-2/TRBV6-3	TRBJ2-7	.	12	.	ASRGETGQYEQY
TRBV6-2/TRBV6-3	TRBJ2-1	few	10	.	ASSGNLGGQF
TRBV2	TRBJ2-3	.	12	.	ASSEKSYTDTQY
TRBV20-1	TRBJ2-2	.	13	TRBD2	SAAGTSGLTGELF
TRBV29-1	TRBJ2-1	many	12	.	SVESYQGYNEQF
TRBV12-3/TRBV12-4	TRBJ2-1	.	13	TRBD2	ASTKSGGQYNEQF
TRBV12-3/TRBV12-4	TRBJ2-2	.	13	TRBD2	AITVGTSFAGELF
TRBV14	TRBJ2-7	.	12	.	ASSQWGAGYEQY
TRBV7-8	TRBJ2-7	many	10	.	ASSSNRGEQY
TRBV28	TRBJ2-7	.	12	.	ASSTREETYEQY
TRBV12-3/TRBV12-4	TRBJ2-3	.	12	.	ASSSGLHTDTQY
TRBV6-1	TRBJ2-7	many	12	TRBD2	ASRTTSGQYEQY
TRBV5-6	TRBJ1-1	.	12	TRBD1	ASSSNNRGAEAF